These 8 T cell receptor beta chains were sequenced from one sample in a study of regulatory T cells in long-lasting Graves disease. The time point is: newly diagnosed GD, antithyroid drugs for less than 3 months. Generation of the TCR library employed RNA extracted from PBMCs. Building of the TCR beta libraries involved iRepertoire HTBI primers and Arm-PCR of CDR3 regions. Using its own MiXCR run on the multiplex PCR reads, TCRdb lists one record per CDR3 protein. The sample consists of some 460,000 distinct CDR3 sequences, roughly 15% of them appearing once. These data also formed part of another study, on T cells in Graves' hyperthyroidism and ophthalmopathy.

This sample comprised peripheral blood mononuclear cells (PBMCs), obtained at new diagnosis, from a patient treated with antithyroid drugs. All receptors derive from a man aged 40-55 years with Graves disease.

As for this clonotype: A read error may explain this, as a much larger clone is one base away. V usage is TRBV12-3 or TRBV12-4 and J usage is TRBJ2-7; possibly TRBD1 for D (5 bases). The CDR3 loop spans 13 amino acids. Trimming took 10 bases from V and 6 from J, leaving 19 bases between them. Here the CDR3 DNA reads TGTGCCAACAGCAGGGCCCCGGTAGGCGAGCAGTACTTC. As protein: CANSRAPVGEQYF.

This clonotype was recorded at least ten times. The chain joins TRBV5-1 to TRBJ2-1; 7 bases align to TRBD2. After removal of 0 bases from V and 0 bases from J, the junction contained 3 bases not matched to a gene. The CDR3 sequence is 16 residues long. Germline CDR1 reads SGHRS; CDR2 reads YFSETQ. The CDR3 spells CASSLGEGYSYNEQFF. The CDR3 coding sequence is TGCGCCAGCAGCTTGGGGGAGGGCTACTCCTACAATGAGCAGTTCTTC. The full variable domain, rest sourced from reference TRBV5-1 and TRBJ2-1, is KAGVTQTPRYLIKTRGQQVTLSCSPISGHRSVSWYQQTPGQGLQFLFEYFSETQRNKGNFPGRFSGRQFSNSRSEMNVSTLELGDSALYLCASSLGEGYSYNEQFFGPGTRLTVL.

The V and J genes are TRBV7-9 and TRBJ1-1; D remains ambiguous. Trimming removed 4 bases from V and 4 bases from J, with 16 bases in between. The CDR3 has 15 residues. Germline lookup yields CDR1 SEHNR and CDR2 FQNEAQ (reference sequence). As DNA, the CDR3 is TGTGCCAGCAGCTCCCGGACCGAACGGAGCACTGAAGCTTTCTTT. Translating it yields CASSSRTERSTEAFF. The whole variable domain, remainder taken from reference TRBV7-9 and TRBJ1-1, is DTGVSQNPRHKITKRGQNVTFRCDPISEHNRLYWYRQTLGQGPEFLTYFQNEAQLEKSRLLSDRFSAERPKGSFSTLEIQRTEQGDSAMYLCASSSRTERSTEAFFGQGTRLTVV.

In this sample, this clonotype turned up many times. The J gene is TRBJ2-5, the V gene TRBV28; D is possibly TRBD1 (6 bases). Germline V CDR1 and CDR2: MDHEN, SYDVKM. The CDR3 spans 13 residues. The V and J ends lost 2 bases and 7 bases respectively, with 11 bases between them. The CDR3 nucleotides read TGTGCCAGCAGTTTAACAGGGTTAGGGACCCAGTACTTC. This encodes CASSLTGLGTQYF.

In its sample, this clonotype was seen a few times. CDR3 coding DNA: TGTGCCATCAGTTCCGGGGAAACTAACTATGGCTACACCTTC. The encoded protein is CAISSGETNYGYTF. The rearrangement links TRBV10-3 to TRBJ1-2; unclear D gene. The V and J ends lost 5 bases and 0 bases respectively, with 10 bases between them. Germline CDR1 is ENHRY and CDR2 is SYGVKD. The CDR3 covers 14 residues.

This clonotype was picked up a small number of times. The chain is built from TRBV19 and TRBJ1-4; D gene ambiguous. V was trimmed by 7 bases and J by 3 bases, leaving 9 bases between them. The germline gives CDR1 LNHDA, CDR2 SQIVND (reference sequence). The CDR3 consists of 13 residues. The CDR3: CASTRAANEKLFF. The DNA for the CDR3 is TGTGCCAGTACTCGCGCAGCTAATGAAAAACTGTTTTTT.

In its sample, this clonotype was seen a few times. The rearrangement joins TRBV7-8 to TRBJ1-6; no firm D call. Germline V gives CDR1 SGHVS, CDR2 FQNEAQ. This CDR3 comprises 13 residues. The V end lost 5 bases, the J end lost 14 bases, and 16 bases lay between the germline ends. CDR3 DNA sequence: TGTGCCAGCAGCCGGACCGCTCGTACTTCCCTCCACTTT. This sequence encodes CASSRTARTSLHF.

This clonotype was picked up many times. The chain has TRBV29-1 and TRBJ1-4; D unresolved. The germline V gene has CDR1 SQVTM and CDR2 ANQGSEA. CDR3 size: 12 residues. Trimming left V 1 base short and J 6 bases short, with 6 bases between. The CDR3 loop reads CSVEAIDEKLFF. The CDR3, as DNA: TGCAGCGTTGAAGCCATTGATGAAAAACTGTTTTTT.